This T cell receptor (beta chain) was sequenced in a study of tumor and adjacent non-tumor tissue in lung cancer. Study conclusions and caveats: Tumor TCR diversity, when higher, was linked to shorter survival. TCR diversity was significantly greater in tumor than normal lung tissue. Normal lung showed higher cumulative top 100 clone frequency than tumor.

The library came from three nested PCR rounds adapted from ARM-PCR protocols. Each CDR3 protein gets one entry after TCRdb re-called the multiplex PCR reads with MiXCR. The table includes over 110,000 distinct CDR3 sequences, roughly 66% detected once. This clonotype showed up many times. The antigen remains undetermined. Between the trimmed V and J ends, which lost 4 bases and 0 bases, there was a span of 9 bases. The CDR3 is made up of 15 amino acids. The V gene's germline CDR1 is MGHDK and CDR2 SYGVNS. RNA was extracted from bulk tissue without any cell sorting. Chemotherapy-naive patients with new lung cancer underwent thoracic surgery in China, August–late 2014.

The specimen was lung tumor tissue. The chain carries TRBV25-1 and TRBJ1-4; D ambiguous. The sequence derives from a man between 60 and 75 years old with small cell lung cancer. The CDR3 sequence: CASSARTATNEKLFF. Written as DNA, the CDR3 is TGTGCCAGCAGTGCCAGGACGGCAACTAATGAAAAACTGTTTTTT.